The 32 T cell receptor beta chains in this list originate from one sample, sequenced in a study of cytomegalovirus exposure and HLA in healthy donors. PCR primers comprised 60 Vbeta and 13 Jbeta primers. Sequencing was performed with immunoSEQ multiplex PCR; in TCRdb, only in-frame clones are kept and a portion is missing. In the table there are about 200,000 clones, more than 80% of which are singletons. Material: PBMCs. All receptors come from a man in his thirties or forties in good health and CMV-seronegative.

This sequence joins TRBV27 and TRBJ2-2; D gene uncertain. Trimming took off 6 bases at V and 2 bases at J, with 16 bases between the two ends. Germline assignment: CDR1 MNHEY and CDR2 SMNVEV (reference sequence). This CDR3 region has 16 residues. The CDR3 reads CASRRHSLGNTGELFF. CDR3 DNA sequence: TGTGCCAGCAGGCGGCACTCGCTAGGAAACACCGGGGAGCTGTTTTTT.

This rearrangement joins TRBV9 to TRBJ2-3; 14 bases agree with TRBD2. The CDR3 totals 17 residues. Looked up from germline, CDR1 is SGDLS and CDR2 is YYNGEE. V trimming: 4 bases; J trimming: 5 bases; junction bases outside the gene matches: 9. The CDR3 spells CASSYDWTSGGRDTQYF. The CDR3 DNA reads as TGTGCCAGCAGCTATGATTGGACTAGCGGGGGGCGAGATACGCAGTATTTT.

This clone occurred a few times. The CDR3 DNA follows: TGTGCCAGTAGTATCTCCCGGACAGGGGGCCTCAACTATGGCTACACCTTC. It encodes CASSISRTGGLNYGYTF. The genes are TRBV19 and TRBJ1-2; TRBD1 aligns across 11 bases. From germline, CDR1 is LNHDA and CDR2 SQIVND (reference sequence). The CDR3 contains 17 residues. J lost 2 bases, V lost 3 bases, and 8 bases had no gene match.

The chain uses TRBV10-3 and TRBJ1-1; D may be TRBD1 (6 bases). In germline, CDR1 is ENHRY, CDR2 SYGVKD. The CDR3 length is 16 residues. Trimming removed 4 bases at V and 1 base at J, with 16 bases between. The CDR3 loop reads CAISGRGDSANTEAFF. The CDR3 DNA sequence: TGTGCCATCAGTGGCAGGGGAGATTCGGCGAACACTGAAGCTTTCTTT.

This rearrangement joins TRBV5-1 to TRBJ1-1; TRBD1 is a possible D gene (6 bases). This CDR3 has 14 amino acids. CDR1 is SGHRS and CDR2 is YFSETQ in the germline V gene. The V end lost 1 base, the J end lost 2 bases, and 9 bases lay between the germline ends. DNA for the CDR3: TGCGCCAGCAGCTTGATCAGGGGAAACACTGAAGCTTTCTTT. It yields the protein CASSLIRGNTEAFF.

The chain combines TRBV6-5 with TRBJ2-7; perhaps TRBD1 as D (5 bases). Trimming removed 4 bases at V and 1 base at J, with 8 bases between. CDR3 length: 13 residues. In germline, CDR1 is MNHEY, CDR2 SVGAGI. The CDR3 is CASSSRVSYEQYF. CDR3 DNA sequence: TGTGCCAGCAGTTCCAGGGTTTCCTACGAGCAGTACTTC.

The chain employs TRBV28 and TRBJ2-2, with D tentatively TRBD1 (6 bases). This CDR3 comprises 15 residues. Trimming pared 8 bases from V and 10 bases from J, leaving 23 bases between. Per the germline V gene, CDR1 is MDHEN and CDR2 is SYDVKM. CDR3 sequence (DNA): TGTGCCAGCCATCGAGCCTGGACAGCCCGGGAGGAGCTGTTTTTT. Residues: CASHRAWTAREELFF.

V gene TRBV5-4 combines with J gene TRBJ2-1; TRBD2 aligns across 7 bases. The V gene's germline CDR1 is SGHNT and CDR2 YYREEE (reference sequence). V lost 4 bases and J lost 1; bases outside the gene matches: 2. CDR3 length equals 14 residues. CDR3 sequence reads: CASSRTSSYNEQFF. In DNA, the CDR3 is TGTGCCAGCAGCCGGACTAGTTCCTACAATGAGCAGTTCTTC.

This sequence joins TRBV18 and TRBJ1-1; 8 positions agree with TRBD1. The trim removed 3 bases at V and 11 bases at J, leaving 8 bases unmatched. From germline, CDR1 is KGHSH and CDR2 LQKENI. The CDR3 loop spans 13 amino acids. The chain's CDR3 is CASSPKVDRVAFF. The CDR3 DNA is TGTGCCAGCTCACCTAAAGTGGACAGGGTGGCTTTCTTT.

A remark on this clone: An end of the junction does not agree with germline; a read error may underlie this. The chain has TRBV2 and TRBJ1-5, with D unclear. Germline assignment: CDR1 SNHLY and CDR2 FYNNEI. This CDR3 spans 14 amino acids. CDR3 amino acids: CASNEISGNQPQHF. The CDR3 DNA is TGTGCCAGCAATGAAATATCAGGCAATCAGCCCCAGCATTTT.

This clone was recorded only once. The chain couples TRBV9 to TRBJ2-7, with 8 positions matching TRBD1. The CDR3 loop spans 13 amino acids. Germline assignment: CDR1 SGDLS and CDR2 YYNGEE. The V gene end was trimmed by 10 bases and the J gene end by 2 bases; junction bases not matched to a gene: 8. The CDR3 DNA is TGTGCCGCCTTGGGGACAGGCCCCTACGAGCAGTACTTC. As protein: CAALGTGPYEQYF.

The chain has TRBV18 and TRBJ1-2; 9 bases are a match to TRBD1. V was pared by 4 bases and J by 4 bases, with 10 bases of the junction left unmatched. CDR1 and CDR2 (germline): KGHSH, LQKENI. CDR3 length: 16 amino acids. The CDR3 loop reads CASSLYPGQGFYGYTF. Here the CDR3 DNA reads TGTGCCAGCTCACTTTATCCGGGACAGGGATTCTATGGCTACACCTTC.

The gene calls are TRBV5-1 and TRBJ1-2; tentatively, D is TRBD1 (6 bases). CDR1 is SGHRS and CDR2 is YFSETQ in the germline V gene. V lost 4 bases and J lost 5, with 18 bases in between. The CDR3 sequence is 15 residues long. For the CDR3, the DNA is TGCGCCAGCAGCCGGAACCCGGACAGCCCATATGGCTACACCTTC. Its translation is CASSRNPDSPYGYTF.

V gene TRBV6-5 combines with J gene TRBJ2-3; D is perhaps TRBD1 (6 bases). V gave up 3 bases and J gave up 2 bases, with 12 bases separating them. The CDR3 runs 15 residues. Per the germline V gene, CDR1 is MNHEY and CDR2 is SVGAGI. DNA for the CDR3: TGTGCCAGCAGTTATTCTGGACAGCCCACAGATACGCAGTATTTT. Translated, it gives CASSYSGQPTDTQYF.

CDR3 in DNA: TGTGCCAGCAGCGCCACCGGGACAGGGGGCATCGGGGAGCTGTTTTTT. It encodes CASSATGTGGIGELFF. The V and J genes are TRBV7-8 and TRBJ2-2; 12 bases line up with TRBD1. This CDR3 contains 16 residues. Trimming removed 5 bases from V and 7 bases from J; junction bases left unmatched: 8. The germline V gene has CDR1 SGHVS and CDR2 FQNEAQ.

The chain employs TRBV28 and TRBJ1-4, with 10 bases lining up with TRBD1. This CDR3 is 15 amino acids long. Germline lookup yields CDR1 MDHEN and CDR2 SYDVKM. J gave up 6 bases and V 6 bases, and 7 bases lay outside the gene matches. CDR3 in amino acids: CASRGTGAEYEKLFF. CDR3 sequence (DNA): TGTGCCAGCAGGGGGACAGGGGCTGAATATGAAAAACTGTTTTTT.

The chain carries TRBV20-1 and TRBJ1-1; perhaps TRBD1 as D (6 bases). V was clipped by 5 bases and J by 7 bases, with 11 bases between them. The germline V gene has CDR1 DFQATT and CDR2 SNEGSKA (reference sequence). There are 11 residues in the CDR3. CDR3 loop: CSAPRTVEAFF. For the CDR3, the DNA is TGCAGTGCTCCAAGGACAGTTGAAGCTTTCTTT.

The chain links TRBV19 to TRBJ2-1, with 11 bases identical to TRBD1. The V gene's germline CDR1 is LNHDA and CDR2 SQIVND (reference sequence). V shed 5 bases and J 7 bases; nucleotides not matched to a gene: 4. This CDR3 contains 14 residues. The CDR3: CASSPGDRGNEQFF. The CDR3 bases are TGTGCCAGTAGTCCTGGGGACAGGGGGAATGAGCAGTTCTTC.

The rearrangement uses TRBV7-9 and TRBJ1-2; 7 positions match TRBD1. With 5 bases clipped from V and 4 bases from J, the junction kept 10 bases outside the gene matches. CDR3 length: 15 residues. The V gene's germline CDR1 is SEHNR and CDR2 FQNEAQ (reference sequence). This chain's CDR3 is CASSLSDRRSYGYTF. CDR3 nucleotides: TGTGCCAGCAGCCTGTCGGACAGGCGGAGCTATGGCTACACCTTC.

The V call is TRBV25-1, the J call TRBJ1-5; the D is unclear. This CDR3 region has 14 residues. Trimming left V 3 bases short and J 9 bases short, with 15 bases between. The germline gives CDR1 MGHDK, CDR2 SYGVNS. The CDR3 DNA reads as TGTGCCAGCAGTGACCCAGGCTTTGAGGGGCCCCAGCATTTT. Protein: CASSDPGFEGPQHF.

This chain links TRBV2 with TRBJ2-7, with a possible D match to TRBD1 (6 bases). CDR3 length: 15 amino acids. From germline, CDR1 is SNHLY and CDR2 FYNNEI. The ends were cut back, 7 bases at V and 4 bases at J, with 20 bases in the middle. CDR3 coding DNA: TGTGCCAGCATAGAGGGAACAGGGCCATTTTACGAGCAGTACTTC. Translating gives CASIEGTGPFYEQYF.

This chain connects TRBV6-1 to TRBJ1-5, with TRBD1 as a possible D gene (6 bases). The CDR3 extends over 14 amino acids. Trimming left V 6 bases short and J 5 bases short, with 14 bases between. The germline V gene has CDR1 MNHNS and CDR2 SASEGT. The CDR3 sequence: CASSQGGRDQPQHF. The CDR3 coding sequence is TGTGCCAGCAGCCAAGGGGGGAGGGATCAGCCCCAGCATTTT.

The J gene is TRBJ2-1, the V gene TRBV6-6, with 7 bases aligning to TRBD1. Germline V lookup: CDR1 MNHNY, CDR2 SVGAGI (reference sequence). J lost 10 bases, V lost 2 bases, and 11 bases had no gene match. The CDR3 covers 15 residues. In DNA, the CDR3 is TGTGCCAGCAGTTACCGGGGAGACAGGGAAGGCGAGCAGTTCTTC. This codes for CASSYRGDREGEQFF.

The V call is TRBV11-2, the J call TRBJ2-5; 9 bases are a match to TRBD2. V lost 0 bases and J lost 5; bases outside the gene matches: 7. Germline V gene lookup returns CDR1 SGHAT and CDR2 FQNNGV. This CDR3 has 16 amino acids. CDR3 sequence reads: CASSLDLSGGWETQYF. For the CDR3, the DNA is TGTGCCAGCAGCTTAGATCTAAGCGGGGGGTGGGAGACCCAGTACTTC.

This chain joins TRBV28 and TRBJ2-5; a weak D match, TRBD2 (6 bases). Trimming stripped 7 bases from V and 10 bases from J, with 16 bases between. CDR1 MDHEN and CDR2 SYDVKM come from the germline V gene. This CDR3 has 12 amino acids. The CDR3 is CASTPRRGDQYF. CDR3 bases: TGTGCCAGCACCCCCCGGAGGGGTGACCAGTACTTC. The variable domain in full, with the rest retrieved from reference TRBV28 and TRBJ2-5, is DVKVTQSSRYLVKRTGEKVFLECVQDMDHENMFWYRQDPGLGLRLIYFSYDVKMKEKGDIPEGYSVSREKKERFSLILESASTNQTSMYLCASTPRRGDQYFGPGTRLLVL.

V is TRBV4-2 and J is TRBJ2-1; 9 bases map to TRBD2. V lost 4 bases to trimming and J lost 7 bases; unmatched junction nucleotides: 11. This CDR3 has 16 residues. Germline V lookup: CDR1 LGHNA, CDR2 YNFKEQ. CDR3 in DNA: TGTGCCAGCAGCCGCTCTGGCGGGGGGGCGGGGAATGAGCAGTTCTTC. It specifies CASSRSGGGAGNEQFF.

The chain uses TRBV6-5 and TRBJ2-1; TRBD1 matches at 11 bases. The trim removed 6 bases at V and 5 bases at J, leaving 6 bases unmatched. The CDR3 totals 15 residues. Germline V lookup: CDR1 MNHEY, CDR2 SVGAGI. CDR3 sequence: CASSLRDRGNNEQFF. Here the CDR3 DNA reads TGTGCCAGCAGCCTCCGGGACAGGGGGAACAATGAGCAGTTCTTC.

This sequence joins TRBV13 and TRBJ2-5; D unresolved. The V end lost 0 bases, the J end lost 4 bases, and 6 bases lay between the germline ends. This CDR3 spans 13 amino acids. Germline loops: CDR1 PRHDT, CDR2 FYEKMQ (reference sequence). CDR3 amino acids: CASSLGPGETQYF. CDR3 nucleotides: TGTGCCAGCAGCTTAGGGCCCGGAGAGACCCAGTACTTC.

The gene calls are TRBV6-6 and TRBJ2-7; D gene unclear. V lost 6 bases to trimming and J lost 3 bases, with 6 bases between them. In germline, CDR1 is MNHNY, CDR2 SVGAGI (reference sequence). This CDR3 region has 11 residues. In DNA, the CDR3 is TGTGCCAGCAGCGGCGGCTACGAGCAGTACTTC. It translates to CASSGGYEQYF.

This clone was counted only a few times. J is TRBJ2-1 and V is TRBV5-4, with 11 bases aligning to TRBD2. Per the germline V gene, CDR1 is SGHNT and CDR2 is YYREEE (reference sequence). The CDR3 loop spans 17 amino acids. J was trimmed by 8 bases and V by 1 base; bases with no gene match: 11. CDR3 sequence reads: CASSLSRSGGARHEQFF. The CDR3 DNA sequence: TGTGCCAGCAGCTTGTCCCGTAGCGGGGGGGCCAGACATGAGCAGTTCTTC.

The rearrangement joins TRBV6-5 to TRBJ1-1; maybe TRBD1 (5 bases). There are 15 residues in the CDR3. The germline V gene encodes CDR1 MNHEY and CDR2 SVGAGI. With 2 bases removed from V and 3 bases from J, the gap between germline ends came to 13 bases. CDR3 in amino acids: CASSYLGGGDTEAFF. The CDR3 DNA reads TGTGCCAGCAGTTACCTCGGGGGAGGGGACACTGAAGCTTTCTTT.

The genes are TRBV11-2 and TRBJ1-1; D remains unclear. This CDR3 contains 14 residues. From germline, CDR1 is SGHAT and CDR2 FQNNGV. The V end was cut by 7 bases, the J end by 1 base, with 13 bases between. The CDR3 DNA sequence: TGTGCCAGCACCTCCAATGAGGCGAACACTGAAGCTTTCTTT. It translates to CASTSNEANTEAFF.